This T cell receptor (beta chain) came from a study of T cells after yellow fever vaccination. Each CDR3 protein gets one entry after TCRdb re-called the 5' RACE reads with MiXCR. The data show hundreds of thousands of distinct CDR3 sequences, with approximately 12% seen just once and more than 3% held by the top ten. This CDR3 contains 15 residues. J gave up 7 bases and V 6 bases, and 16 bases lay outside the gene matches. Germline-derived CDR1 and CDR2 are DFQATT and SNEGSKA (reference sequence). This rearrangement joins TRBV20-1 to TRBJ2-3; 7 nucleotides line up with TRBD2. The sequence was collected from a man between 18 and 29 years old who received the YFV17D yellow fever vaccine. The sequences come from CD4+ T cells sorted from PBMCs, collected 15 days after the yellow fever booster vaccination. The CDR3 here is CSAPGEAGPPNTQYF. For the CDR3, the DNA is TGCAGTGCCCCCGGGGAAGCGGGGCCCCCGAATACGCAGTATTTT.